The 11 T cell receptor beta chains in this list originate from one sample, sequenced in a study of T cell responses to AZD1222 COVID-19 vaccine (dated by TCRdb to the early 2020s). Library creation used the immunoSEQ multiplex PCR assay. In TCRdb, the immuneACCESS table is reduced to in-frame sequences with V and J assigned. These tables do not hold every clone; where another copy was compared, an unresolved V gene accounts for under half, and the others remain unexplained. The sample yields approximately 110,000 clones; 85% to 90% were counted once. Of the sample, approximately 7.6% is held by the ten largest clones. What this sample's time point label stands for: baseline before first vaccination. Sequencing used peripheral blood, obtained on day 0 of AZD1222 vaccination. Every receptor here comes from an adult in good health.

V usage is TRBV11-3 and J usage is TRBJ2-3, with unresolved D. CDR3 length: 15 residues. Germline values: CDR1 SGHNT, CDR2 YENEEA. Trimming stripped 5 bases from V and 5 bases from J, with 17 bases between. The CDR3: CASSHSWVSGDTQYF. The CDR3 DNA sequence: TGTGCCAGCAGCCACTCCTGGGTGTCTGGAGATACGCAGTATTTT.

The V call is TRBV19, the J call TRBJ2-2; D is unresolved. V was trimmed by 3 bases and J by 0 bases, leaving 8 bases between them. CDR1 is LNHDA and CDR2 is SQIVND in the germline V gene (reference sequence). This CDR3 spans 15 amino acids. CDR3 DNA sequence: TGTGCCAGTAGTATTTGGGGTCCGAACACCGGGGAGCTGTTTTTT. It yields the protein CASSIWGPNTGELFF.

V usage is TRBV7-6 and J usage is TRBJ2-1; D unclear. V gave up 0 bases and J gave up 4 bases, with 10 bases separating them. CDR3 length: 15 residues. CDR1 SGHVS and CDR2 FNYEAQ come from the germline V gene. CDR3 in amino acids: CASSLAGPSYNEQFF. The CDR3 nucleotides are TGTGCCAGCAGCTTAGCCGGGCCTTCTTACAATGAGCAGTTCTTC. Full variable domain (missing parts from reference TRBV7-6 and TRBJ2-1): GAGVSQSPRYKVTKRGQDVALRCDPISGHVSLYWYRQALGQGPEFLTYFNYEAQQDKSGLPNDRFSAERPEGSISTLTIQRTEQRDSAMYRCASSLAGPSYNEQFFGPGTRLTVL.

The rearrangement uses TRBV28 and TRBJ1-1; maybe TRBD1 (5 bases). CDR3 length: 15 amino acids. Trimming stripped 2 bases from V and 0 bases from J, with 10 bases between. Per the germline V gene, CDR1 is MDHEN and CDR2 is SYDVKM. The DNA for the CDR3 is TGTGCCAGCAGTTTAGGGGGAATCTTGAACACTGAAGCTTTCTTT. It codes for CASSLGGILNTEAFF.

The J gene is TRBJ1-1, the V gene TRBV28; the D gene is possibly TRBD1 (6 bases). The germline gives CDR1 MDHEN, CDR2 SYDVKM. The CDR3 is 15 residues long. The V gene lost 4 bases and the J gene lost 3 bases, with 15 bases spanning the gap. Here the CDR3 reads CASSSAGGAYTEAFF. In nucleotides, the CDR3 is TGTGCCAGCAGTTCAGCGGGGGGGGCGTACACTGAAGCTTTCTTT.

This chain joins TRBV29-1 and TRBJ2-7, with 10 positions matching TRBD1. CDR3 length: 13 residues. Unmatched junction bases numbered 3, after V lost 2 bases and J lost 5 bases. Germline CDR1 and CDR2: SQVTM and ANQGSEA. CDR3 protein: CSVERDRGNEQYF. As DNA, the CDR3 is TGCAGCGTTGAACGGGACAGGGGTAACGAGCAGTACTTC.

This sequence joins TRBV3-1 (or the pseudogene TRBV3-2) and TRBJ2-1; 11 bases match TRBD2. There are 18 residues in the CDR3. The J segment lost 1 base and the V segment lost 0 bases, leaving 5 bases of the junction unmatched. Germline V gene lookup returns CDR1 LGHDT and CDR2 YNNKEL (reference sequence). This CDR3 is CASSQDTGLAESYNEQFF. CDR3 nucleotides: TGTGCCAGCAGCCAAGATACGGGACTAGCGGAGTCCTACAATGAGCAGTTCTTC.

The chain employs TRBV11-1 and TRBJ2-7; 9 bases match TRBD1. V shed 0 bases, J shed 3 bases, and the junction held 3 bases outside the gene matches. The CDR3 has 15 amino acids. Germline values: CDR1 SGHAT, CDR2 FQDESV (reference sequence). CDR3 region: CASSLALGQGYEQYF. The CDR3 nucleotides are TGTGCCAGCAGCTTAGCGCTGGGACAGGGCTACGAGCAGTACTTC.

The chain carries TRBV5-4 and TRBJ2-7, with 10 nucleotides matching TRBD2. Trimming cost V 0 bases and J 6 bases; bases outside gene matches: 12. The CDR3 covers 17 residues. Germline assignment: CDR1 SGHNT and CDR2 YYREEE (reference sequence). The CDR3 DNA follows: TGTGCCAGCAGCTTGGTTGGGACTAGCGCCGGGCGGGGCGAGCAGTACTTC. Residues: CASSLVGTSAGRGEQYF.

The chain links TRBV28 to TRBJ1-1; D may be TRBD1 (6 bases). V lost 6 bases and J lost 3, with 17 bases in between. The CDR3 is made up of 15 amino acids. CDR1 and CDR2 from the germline V gene are MDHEN and SYDVKM. The DNA of the CDR3 is TGTGCCAGCAGACCCCGGGCAGGGGCGGACACTGAAGCTTTCTTT. Translating it yields CASRPRAGADTEAFF.

The rearrangement links TRBV2 to TRBJ1-3, with D perhaps matching TRBD1 (5 bases). Trimming removed 7 bases from V and 0 bases from J, with 19 bases in between. CDR1 is SNHLY and CDR2 is FYNNEI in the germline V gene. This CDR3 spans 17 amino acids. The CDR3: CASMGPPGTYSGNTIYF. In DNA form, the CDR3 reads TGTGCCAGCATGGGGCCTCCGGGGACTTACTCTGGAAACACCATATATTTT.